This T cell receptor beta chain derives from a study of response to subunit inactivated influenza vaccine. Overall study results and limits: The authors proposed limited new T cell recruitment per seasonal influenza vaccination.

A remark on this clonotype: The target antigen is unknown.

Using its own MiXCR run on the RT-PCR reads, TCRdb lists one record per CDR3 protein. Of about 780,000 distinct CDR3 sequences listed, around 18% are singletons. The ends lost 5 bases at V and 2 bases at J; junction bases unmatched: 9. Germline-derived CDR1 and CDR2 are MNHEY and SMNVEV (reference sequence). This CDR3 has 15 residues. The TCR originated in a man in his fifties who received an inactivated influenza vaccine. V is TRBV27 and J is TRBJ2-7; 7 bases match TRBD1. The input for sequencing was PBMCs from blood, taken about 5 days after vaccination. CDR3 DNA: TGTGCCAGCAGTGCGTCCCGGGACAGAGCCTACGAGCAGTACTTC. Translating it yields CASSASRDRAYEQYF.